A selection of T cell receptor beta chains follows, all from one sample in a study of tumor and adjacent non-tumor tissue in lung cancer. In TCRdb, the multiplex PCR reads were re-called with MiXCR into one record per CDR3 protein. The table has more than 75,000 distinct CDR3 sequences, 80% seen once. Material: lung tumor tissue. The receptors were gathered from a woman in her fifties or sixties with non-small cell lung cancer. Each CDR3 is given with its conserved first and last residue. The D gene is left open where the match is weak. Expanded clones are given a class, and other clones once, few, many or no size at all.

j_call d_call clone_size v_call cdr3_nt cdr3_aa
TRBJ2-1 . . TRBV7-2 TGTGCCAGCAAGGGGGTAGTGGGAAATGAGCAGTTCTTC CASKGVVGNEQFF
TRBJ2-5 . . TRBV20-1 TGCAGTGCTAGTGATAGTGAGGGAGGCTTGGAGACCCAGTACTTC CSASDSEGGLETQYF
TRBJ2-1 TRBD2 . TRBV20-1 TGCAGTGCTAGAGCCCAGGCGGGAGTTGAGCAGTTCTTC CSARAQAGVEQFF
TRBJ2-7 TRBD2 . TRBV11-2 TGTGGCAGCAGCTTAATGGGCGGGGGGGACGAGCAGTACTTC CGSSLMGGGDEQYF
TRBJ2-3 TRBD2 . TRBV6-5 TGTGCCAACAGTAAAAGACTAGCGGGTGGGCTAACAGATACGCAGTATTTT CANSKRLAGGLTDTQYF
TRBJ2-6 . once TRBV6-2/TRBV6-3 TGTGCCAGTAGTTGTACCCGAAATGGGACCAACGTCCTGACTTTC CASSCTRNGTNVLTF
TRBJ2-5 . once TRBV4-3 TGCACCAGTAGCCAAGATAAGGGCTTCCAAGAGTCCCAGTACTTC CTSSQDKGFQESQYF
TRBJ1-4 . . TRBV10-3 TGTGCCATCAGTGAGCCCGGCCCCTCTGATGAAAAACTATTTTTT CAISEPGPSDEKLFF
TRBJ1-5 TRBD1 once TRBV19 TGTGCCAGTAGTACGGCAGGGGGCCATCAGCCCCAGCATTTT CASSTAGGHQPQHF
TRBJ2-1 TRBD2 . TRBV20-1 TGCAGTACTACAGATGGTACTAGCGGGAGAACGTGGGGCAATGCGCAGTTCTTC CSTTDGTSGRTWGNAQFF
TRBJ2-1 TRBD2 . TRBV20-1 TGCAGTGCTAGATATAGCGGTATGCTAGCGGGACGCTCCTACAATGAGCACTTCTTC CSARYSGMLAGRSYNEHFF
TRBJ1-2 . . TRBV11-2 TGCGCTAGCACCTTAGATATGGGGGATGGCTACACCTTC CASTLDMGDGYTF
TRBJ2-7 . . TRBV30 TGTGCCTGGAGTAGTGGACAGTGTTACTACGAGCAGTACTTC CAWSSGQCYYEQYF
TRBJ2-5 TRBD2 many TRBV5-6 TGTGCCAGCAGCTCCCGGACTAGCGGTGGTGAGACCCAGTACTTC CASSSRTSGGETQYF
TRBJ2-7 TRBD2 . TRBV6-6 TGTGCCAGTAGTTACTCGTCGACTAGCGACTACGAGCAGTACTTC CASSYSSTSDYEQYF
TRBJ2-7 . once TRBV4-3 TGCGCCAGCAGCCACCGGATCGAAGAGTCCTACGAGCAGTATTTC CASSHRIEESYEQYF
TRBJ1-2 . once TRBV6-2/TRBV6-3 TGTGCCAACATTCCCCCCGGAGGGGATGGCTACACATTC CANIPPGGDGYTF
TRBJ1-3 . many TRBV7-9 TGTGCCAGCAGCACCGACCGGGCCCAGGGTGGAAACACCATATATTTT CASSTDRAQGGNTIYF
TRBJ2-3 . many TRBV30 TGTGCCTGGAGTGTTAAAGGATTCACAGATACGCAGTATTTT CAWSVKGFTDTQYF
TRBJ2-1 . few TRBV6-2/TRBV6-3 TGTGCTAACAGTTACTTGACAGGCTATCCCCGTTACAATGAGCAGTTCTTC CANSYLTGYPRYNEQFF
TRBJ2-3 . . TRBV11-2 TGTACCAGCAGCTTCGTCGTCAAGACCGGGTGGGGCACAGATACGCAGTATTTT CTSSFVVKTGWGTDTQYF
TRBJ2-1 . . TRBV7-9 . CASSLVGQGTIEPFF
TRBJ2-5 . . TRBV11-2 TGTGCCAACAGCGGCGCAGGTGTAGAGAGCGAGTACTTC CANSGAGVESEYF
TRBJ2-1 TRBD1 . TRBV20-1 TGCAGTGTTAGGTTATATATCGGGACAGGTTTGCATGAGCAATTCTTT CSVRLYIGTGLHEQFF
TRBJ2-7 TRBD2 . TRBV20-1 TGCAGCGCTAGGGAGATTAGCGGGAACACCTACGAGCTGTACTTC CSAREISGNTYELYF
TRBJ2-7 . medium-sized TRBV29-1 TGCAGCGTTCACGGTGTCTACGAGCAGTACTTC CSVHGVYEQYF
TRBJ1-1 . . TRBV6-6 TGTGCCAGCAGCCGTTCAACAGCGTACACTGAAGCTTCCTTT CASSRSTAYTEASF
TRBJ1-5 . once TRBV20-1 TGCAGTGCGAAGCGATTTAATCAGCCCCAGCATTTT CSAKRFNQPQHF
TRBJ2-1 TRBD2 many TRBV7-2 TGTGCCAGCAGCTTGGGACTAGTCGGTCGGAATGAGCAGTTCTTC CASSLGLVGRNEQFF
TRBJ2-3 TRBD1 . TRBV6-5 TGTGCCAGCAGCCGGACAGGAAGGGGCACAGATACGCGGTATTTT CASSRTGRGTDTRYF
TRBJ2-2 . once TRBV29-1 TGCAGTATTCGTAAGACCGGGGAGCTGTTTTTT CSIRKTGELFF
TRBJ2-7 . . TRBV28 TGTGCCAGCATCCTCCACATGGGAAGAACCTTAGAGCAGTACTTC CASILHMGRTLEQYF
TRBJ2-3 TRBD2 few TRBV10-2 TGCGTCAGCAGTGAGAAGTCGGGGCTAGCGGGAGGTACGCAGTATTTT CVSSEKSGLAGGTQYF
TRBJ2-3 TRBD1 . TRBV20-1 TGCAGTGGTAGAGATAGGACAGGGATTCATGGTACAGATACGCAGTATTTT CSGRDRTGIHGTDTQYF
TRBJ2-7 TRBD2 . TRBV7-2 TGTGCCAGTAGATACTTAGCGGGAGGACCCTACGATCAGTACTTC CASRYLAGGPYDQYF
TRBJ2-3 . . TRBV5-4 TGTGTCAGCAGCTTGGCGCAGAGAAGCACAGATACACAGTATTTT CVSSLAQRSTDTQYF
TRBJ2-5 . . TRBV4-1 TGCGCCAACAGCCAAGGTGGCAGGGGAGGGGAAAGAGATACCCAGCACTTC CANSQGGRGGERDTQHF
TRBJ1-5 TRBD1 . TRBV24-1 TGTGCCACAAGTGCCGCTGGTCCAGGGGGCAATCAGTCCCAGCATTTT CATSAAGPGGNQSQHF
TRBJ1-2 TRBD1 . TRBV4-2 TGTGCCAGCGGAGAGGGCAGGGGGGTTTATGGCTACACCTTT CASGEGRGVYGYTF
TRBJ2-3 . . TRBV6-2/TRBV6-3 TGTGCCAGCATAGGGCCAGATACGCAGTATTTT CASIGPDTQYF
TRBJ2-5 . . TRBV20-1 TGCAGTGCTGGAACCGGAACAGTCCAAGAGACCCAGTACTTC CSAGTGTVQETQYF
TRBJ2-7 TRBD2 medium-sized TRBV11-2 TGTGCCAGCAGCTCATTAGCGGGAGTAGGAGAGCAGTACTTC CASSSLAGVGEQYF
TRBJ2-1 TRBD1 . TRBV6-1 TGTGCCAGCAGCCCCCGACAGGGTCCCTACATTGAGCAGTCCTTC CASSPRQGPYIEQSF
TRBJ1-5 . . TRBV12-3/TRBV12-4 TGTGACAGCACCCAGCGTAACAATCAGCCCCAGCATTTT CDSTQRNNQPQHF
TRBJ2-7 TRBD2 . TRBV6-1 TGTGCCAGCTCCGGGGACTACTACGGGCAGTATTTC CASSGDYYGQYF
TRBJ2-5 . . TRBV7-2 TGTGCCAGCAGCTTATTAGTGGGAGAGTTTGAGACCAAGTACTTC CASSLLVGEFETKYF
TRBJ2-1 . . TRBV6-1 TGTGCCTGCAAACCGACTCTCTCCTACAATGATCAGTTCTTC CACKPTLSYNDQFF
TRBJ2-7 . . TRBV7-6 TGTGCCAGCAGCTTAGGGGCAAGGGCCTACGAGCAGTACTTC CASSLGARAYEQYF
TRBJ2-7 . . TRBV11-1 TGTGCCAGCAGCTTAAGGGGCATGGACGAGTACGAGAAGTACTTC CASSLRGMDEYEKYF
TRBJ1-6 . . TRBV28 TGTGCCAGCAGTCACTCAGGGGTTTCACCCCCCCACTTT CASSHSGVSPPHF
TRBJ2-2 TRBD1 . TRBV11-1 TGTGCCAGCAGCTCCCCGGACAGGGTTGACACCGGGGAGCTGTTTTTT CASSSPDRVDTGELFF
TRBJ2-2 . . TRBV6-5 TGTGCCAGCAGCCTCCGACATTTCGCGAATACCGGGGAGCTGTTTTTT CASSLRHFANTGELFF
TRBJ2-7 TRBD2 . TRBV6-5 TGCGCCAGCAGGAAGAGGACTAGCGGGAGCCCACGCGAGCGGTACTTC CASRKRTSGSPRERYF
TRBJ2-1 . . TRBV29-1 TGTAGCGTTGATAGTAAGGGCGACAATGAGCAGTTCTTC CSVDSKGDNEQFF
TRBJ2-2 TRBD2 . TRBV5-6 TGTGCCAGCAGCTCCCGACTAGCGGGGTTAAGGAACACCAGGGAGCTGTTTTTT CASSSRLAGLRNTRELFF
TRBJ2-1 . . TRBV4-3 TGTGCCAACAGCCAAGACCCTGGCGGGGCAAGCTCCTACAATGAGCAGTTCTTC CANSQDPGGASSYNEQFF
TRBJ2-2 . . TRBV20-1 TGCAGTGCTAGCCCCAGTAGCCGGACCGGGGTGTTGTTTTTT CSASPSSRTGVLFF
TRBJ2-3 . . TRBV6-1 TGTACCAGCAGTCGGAACAATGCAGACACGCAGTATTTT CTSSRNNADTQYF
TRBJ2-7 TRBD2 . TRBV29-1 TGCAGCGCTAACGCGGGAGCGGAGCAGTACTTC CSANAGAEQYF